Listed below are T cell receptor beta chains from one sample, sequenced in a study of human T cells and chemical hapten exposure. TCRdb called the RACE reads again in MiXCR, with one record for every CDR3 protein. Of 70,000 to 85,000 distinct CDR3 sequences in the sample, 7% to 9% were seen once. The sequencing sample was made of whole blood. The receptors stem from a male donor in good health. Some clones in this sample may be carry-over from other donors' samples. Both conserved end residues are part of each CDR3. The order of the fields is clone size, J gene, V gene, D gene, CDR3 DNA, CDR3 protein. The D gene is left open where the match is weak. Part of the rows lack a size; the others show once, few, many or a class for expanded clones.

few | TRBJ2-7 | TRBV13 | TRBD1 | TGTGCCAGCAGCTCCCGCGAGGGGGGGACAGGGGCCTACGAGCAGTACTTC | CASSSREGGTGAYEQYF
many | TRBJ2-3 | TRBV27 | . | TGTGCCAGCAGTTTACGCGGCCCTAGCACAGATACGCAGTATTTT | CASSLRGPSTDTQYF
. | TRBJ2-5 | TRBV29-1 | . | TGCAGCGTTGAAGATGGAGTCGGCAGGGGAGAGACCCAGTACTTC | CSVEDGVGRGETQYF
many | TRBJ1-2 | TRBV5-6 | . | TGTGCCAGCAGCTCCGGAATTACGTATGGCTACACCTTC | CASSSGITYGYTF
many | TRBJ2-3 | TRBV20-1 | . | TGCAGTGCTAGAGTGCGGGGTACAGATACGCAGTATTTT | CSARVRGTDTQYF
many | TRBJ1-5 | TRBV6-6 | TRBD1 | TGTGCCAGCAGCTGGGACAGCGTATCAGCCCAGCATTTT | CASSWDSVSAQHF
. | TRBJ2-5 | TRBV27 | . | TGTGCCAGCAGTTTCCTCGGTCCATCGAGCCAAGAGACCCAGTACTTC | CASSFLGPSSQETQYF
few | TRBJ2-3 | TRBV7-2 | . | TGTGCCAGCAGTTCCTGGGGCACAGATACGCAGTATTTT | CASSSWGTDTQYF
. | TRBJ1-2 | TRBV7-3 | TRBD1 | TGTGCCAGCGGCCCGACGGGGCAGGGGGCAGACTATGGCTACACCTTC | CASGPTGQGADYGYTF
. | TRBJ2-1 | TRBV6-2/TRBV6-3 | TRBD2 | TGTGCCAGCAGTTACTCGGCGACTAGCGGGAGTAGCTCCTACAATGAGCAGTTCTTC | CASSYSATSGSSSYNEQFF
few | TRBJ2-1 | TRBV6-2/TRBV6-3 | TRBD2 | TGTGCCAGCGGGGCGGGGGAACCCAATGAGCAGTTCTTC | CASGAGEPNEQFF
few | TRBJ2-1 | TRBV11-2 | TRBD2 | TGTGCCAGCAGCTTTCTCGGCGGGACTAGCGGTGACAATGAGCAGTTCTTC | CASSFLGGTSGDNEQFF
many | TRBJ1-1 | TRBV5-5 | . | TGTGCCAGCAGCTTGGAATTAATGGCGGAAGCTTTCTTT | CASSLELMAEAFF
many | TRBJ2-5 | TRBV11-2 | . | TGTGCCAGCATCAAAGGGGGGGAAGAGACCCAGTACTTC | CASIKGGEETQYF
. | TRBJ2-7 | TRBV5-1 | . | TGCGCCAGCAGCTTGGAAGGTAGAGAGTACTTC | CASSLEGREYF
. | TRBJ2-7 | TRBV6-1 | . | TGTGCCAGCTCCAGGGCGGACGAGCAGTACTTC | CASSRADEQYF
few | TRBJ2-7 | TRBV12-5 | . | TGTGCTAGTGGTTTGGCCGTTTTGGGCCCGTACGAGCAGTACTTC | CASGLAVLGPYEQYF
many | TRBJ2-3 | TRBV6-5 | . | TGTGCCAGCAGTTACTCGAGGGCTAGCACAGATACGCAGTATTTT | CASSYSRASTDTQYF
. | TRBJ1-5 | TRBV5-5 | TRBD1 | TGTGCCAGCAGCTTGGTGGGGACAGGGACGAGCAATCAGCCCCAGCATTTT | CASSLVGTGTSNQPQHF
many | TRBJ2-6 | TRBV5-1 | . | TGCGCCAGCAGCTTGGTGGCAGCTTTGATCTCTGGGGCCAACGTCCTGACTTTC | CASSLVAALISGANVLTF
. | TRBJ2-7 | TRBV6-2/TRBV6-3 | . | TGTGCCAGCTCAACGGGGGTCAGAGGGTACGAGCAGTACTTC | CASSTGVRGYEQYF
few | TRBJ1-1 | TRBV20-1 | . | TGCAGTGCTAGGCCCATCGGGGAGCTTGAAGCTTTCTTT | CSARPIGELEAFF
. | TRBJ1-5 | TRBV3-1 | TRBD1 | TGTGCCAGCAGCATAAACGACAGGGAGACCAATCAGCCCCAGCATTTT | CASSINDRETNQPQHF
few | TRBJ2-7 | TRBV7-6 | . | TGTGCCAGCAGCACCCACCGGGACTTCCCTCTCTACGAGCAGTACTTC | CASSTHRDFPLYEQYF
many | TRBJ2-3 | TRBV29-1 | TRBD2 | TGCAGCGTAAGGACTAGCGGGGTCCGCACAGATACGCAGTATTTT | CSVRTSGVRTDTQYF
. | TRBJ1-5 | TRBV10-3 | . | TGTGCCATCAGTGAGTCGGGTCTAATCTATCAGCCCCAGCATTTT | CAISESGLIYQPQHF
many | TRBJ2-3 | TRBV4-3 | . | TGCGCCAGCAGCCAAGTGCAGGGCCGCACAGATACGCAGTATTTT | CASSQVQGRTDTQYF
. | TRBJ2-3 | TRBV2 | TRBD1 | TGTGCCAGCAGTGAATACAGGGGGCTCCTACCAGATACGCAGTATTTT | CASSEYRGLLPDTQYF